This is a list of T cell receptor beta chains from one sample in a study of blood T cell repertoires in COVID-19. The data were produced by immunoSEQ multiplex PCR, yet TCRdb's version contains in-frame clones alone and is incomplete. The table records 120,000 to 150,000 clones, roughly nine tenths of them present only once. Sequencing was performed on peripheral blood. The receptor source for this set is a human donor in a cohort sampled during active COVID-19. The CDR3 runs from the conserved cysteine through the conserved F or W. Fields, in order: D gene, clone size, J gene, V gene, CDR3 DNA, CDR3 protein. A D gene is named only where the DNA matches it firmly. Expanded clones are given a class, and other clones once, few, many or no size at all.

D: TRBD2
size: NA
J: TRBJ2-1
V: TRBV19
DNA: TGTGCCAGTAGTATAGTCGGCGGGGGTTCCTACAATGAGCAGTTCTTC
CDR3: CASSIVGGGSYNEQFF

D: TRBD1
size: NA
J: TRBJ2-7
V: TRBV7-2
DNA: TGTGCCAGCAGCAGTGGGACAGGGGTGGCCTACGAGCAGTACTTC
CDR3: CASSSGTGVAYEQYF

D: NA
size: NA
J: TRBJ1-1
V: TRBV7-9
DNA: TGTGCCAGCAGCCTCGGGACTGCGAACACTGAAGCTTTCTTT
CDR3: CASSLGTANTEAFF

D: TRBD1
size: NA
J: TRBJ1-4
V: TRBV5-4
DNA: TGTGCCAGCAGCTCCCGGGACAGTCAAACGAATGAAAAACTGTTTTTT
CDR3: CASSSRDSQTNEKLFF

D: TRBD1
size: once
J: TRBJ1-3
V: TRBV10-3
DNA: TGTGCCATAGCCGGGACAGGGGGAAACACCATATATTTT
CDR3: CAIAGTGGNTIYF

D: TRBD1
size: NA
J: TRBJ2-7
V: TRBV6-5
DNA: TGTGCCAGCAGCCCCGGGACAGCCTACTCCTACGAGCAGTACTTC
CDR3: CASSPGTAYSYEQYF

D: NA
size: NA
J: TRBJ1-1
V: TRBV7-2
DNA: TGTGCCAGCGCCCCTAAGAACACTGAAGCTTTCTTT
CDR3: CASAPKNTEAFF

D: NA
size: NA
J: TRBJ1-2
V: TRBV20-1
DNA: TGCAGTGCTAGTCCTCCAGACAGGATCTATGGCTACACCTTC
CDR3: CSASPPDRIYGYTF

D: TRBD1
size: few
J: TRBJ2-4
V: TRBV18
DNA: TGTGCCAGCTCAATAATCGGGACAGGTCAAAACATTCAGTACTTC
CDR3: CASSIIGTGQNIQYF

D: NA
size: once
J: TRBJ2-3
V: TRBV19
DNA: TGTGCCAGTAGTAAAAACAGAGCTCGCACAGATACGCAGTATTTT
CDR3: CASSKNRARTDTQYF

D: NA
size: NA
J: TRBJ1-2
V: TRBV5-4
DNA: TGTGCCAGCAGGGTCAGTAGTGGAGACTATGGCTACACCTTC
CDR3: CASRVSSGDYGYTF

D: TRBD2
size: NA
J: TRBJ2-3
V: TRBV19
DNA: TGTGCCAGTAGTAAATCCCTCCTCTATCTAGCGGGGACGAGCACAGATACGCAGTATTTT
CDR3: CASSKSLLYLAGTSTDTQYF

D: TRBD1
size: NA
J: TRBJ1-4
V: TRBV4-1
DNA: TGCGCCAGCAGCCGCCGACAGGGGATTTCAACTAATGAAAAACTGTTTTTT
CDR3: CASSRRQGISTNEKLFF

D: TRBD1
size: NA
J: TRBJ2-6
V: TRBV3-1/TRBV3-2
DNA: TGTGCCAGCAGCCCCCGGACAGGCTACTCTGGGGCCAACGTCCTGACTTTC
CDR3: CASSPRTGYSGANVLTF

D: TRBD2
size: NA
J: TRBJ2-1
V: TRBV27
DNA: TGTGCCAGCAGTATTAGCGGGGGGGACTCCTACAATGAGCAGTTCTTC
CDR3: CASSISGGDSYNEQFF

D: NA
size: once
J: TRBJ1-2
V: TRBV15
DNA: TGTGCCACCAGCAGAGTACCGATTCAGTCGCACTATGGCTACACCTTC
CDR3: CATSRVPIQSHYGYTF

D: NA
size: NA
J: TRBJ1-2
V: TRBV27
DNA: TGTGCCAGCAGTATAACACCGACTTACTATGGCTACACCTTC
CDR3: CASSITPTYYGYTF

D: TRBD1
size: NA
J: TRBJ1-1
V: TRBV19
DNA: TGTGCCAGTACCCGAGGACAGGGGAACACTGAAGCTTTCTTT
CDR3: CASTRGQGNTEAFF

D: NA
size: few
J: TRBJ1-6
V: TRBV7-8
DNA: TGTGCCAGCAGCATCTTGAGAGGGTTTAATTCACCCCTCCACTTT
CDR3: CASSILRGFNSPLHF

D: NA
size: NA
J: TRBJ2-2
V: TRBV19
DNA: TGTGCCAGTAGTCCCCAAGGCAGGGGAAGCGGGGAGCTGTTTTTT
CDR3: CASSPQGRGSGELFF

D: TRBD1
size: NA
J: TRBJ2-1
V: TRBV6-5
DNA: TGTGCCAGCAGAAGGACAGGGGGTGATGAGCAGTTCTTC
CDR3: CASRRTGGDEQFF

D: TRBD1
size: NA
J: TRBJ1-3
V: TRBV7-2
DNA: TGTGCCAGCAGCGTAAACAGGGGTGGAAACACCATATATTTT
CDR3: CASSVNRGGNTIYF

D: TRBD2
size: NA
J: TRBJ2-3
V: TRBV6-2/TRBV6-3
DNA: TGTGCCAGCAGTTATAGTCGGGGGGGGACAGATACGCAGTATTTT
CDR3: CASSYSRGGTDTQYF

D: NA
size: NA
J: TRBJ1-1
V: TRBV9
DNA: TGTGCCAGCAGCGTGGCAGGACATAACACTGAAGCTTTCTTT
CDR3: CASSVAGHNTEAFF

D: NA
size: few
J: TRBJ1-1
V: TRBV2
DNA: TGTGCCAGCAGTGAACGTCAGGAATACACTGAAGCTTTCTTT
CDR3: CASSERQEYTEAFF

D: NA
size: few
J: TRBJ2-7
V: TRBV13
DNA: TGTGCCAGCAGCTTCACAGGGAATCGCGAGCAGTACTTC
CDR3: CASSFTGNREQYF

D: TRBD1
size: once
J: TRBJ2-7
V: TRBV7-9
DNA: TGTGCCAGCAGCTGGCACCCGGGACAGGGGTTCTACGAGCAGTACTTC
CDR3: CASSWHPGQGFYEQYF

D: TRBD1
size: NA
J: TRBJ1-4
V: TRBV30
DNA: TGTGCCTGGACTGGACAGGGAGGGGAAAAACTGTTTTTT
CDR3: CAWTGQGGEKLFF

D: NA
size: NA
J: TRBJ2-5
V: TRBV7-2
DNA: TGTGCCAGCAGCTTACATCTTGGGGCGGAGACCCAGTACTTC
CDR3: CASSLHLGAETQYF

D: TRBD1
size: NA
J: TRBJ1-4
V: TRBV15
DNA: TGTGCCACCAGCAGAGATGGGACAGAGAGTGAAAAACTGTTTTTT
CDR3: CATSRDGTESEKLFF

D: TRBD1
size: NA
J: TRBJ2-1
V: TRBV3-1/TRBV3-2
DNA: TGTGCCAGCAGCCACTTTGTGCCGGGACAGGGTGGCAATGAGCAGTTCTTC
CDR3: CASSHFVPGQGGNEQFF

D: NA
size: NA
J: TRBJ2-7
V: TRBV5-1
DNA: TGCGCCAGCAGCTTGTCCCCCGGGACAAACTACGAGCAGTACTTC
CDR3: CASSLSPGTNYEQYF